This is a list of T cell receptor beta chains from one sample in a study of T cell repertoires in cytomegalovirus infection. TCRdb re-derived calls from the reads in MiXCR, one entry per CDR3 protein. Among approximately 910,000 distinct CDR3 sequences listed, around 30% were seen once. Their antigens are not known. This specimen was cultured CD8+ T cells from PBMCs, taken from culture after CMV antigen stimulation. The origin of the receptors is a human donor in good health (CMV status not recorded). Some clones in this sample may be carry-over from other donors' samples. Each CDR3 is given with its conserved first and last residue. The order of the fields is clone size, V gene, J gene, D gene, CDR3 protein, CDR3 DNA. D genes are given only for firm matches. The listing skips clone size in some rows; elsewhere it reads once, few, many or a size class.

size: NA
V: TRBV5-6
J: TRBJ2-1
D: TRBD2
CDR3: CASSIDGRDYYNEQFF
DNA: TGTGCCAGCAGCATAGACGGAAGGGACTATTACAATGAGCAGTTCTTC

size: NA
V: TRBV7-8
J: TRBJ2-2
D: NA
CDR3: CASSRRGANTGELFF
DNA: TGTGCCAGCAGCCGGCGCGGCGCGAACACCGGGGAGCTGTTTTTT

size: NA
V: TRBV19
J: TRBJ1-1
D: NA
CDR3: CASSPSNIGLTEAFF
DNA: TGTGCCAGTAGTCCTTCTAATATAGGCCTCACTGAAGCTTTCTTT

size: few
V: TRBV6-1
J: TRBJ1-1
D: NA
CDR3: CASSEGDPGETPTVTYEAFF
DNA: TGTGCCAGCAGTGAAGGGGACCCCGGTGAGACCCCGACAGTTACCTATGAAGCTTTCTTT

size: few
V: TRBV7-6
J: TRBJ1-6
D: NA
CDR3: CASSDRDRGNNSPLHF
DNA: TGTGCCAGCAGCGACCGGGACCGAGGGAATAATTCACCCCTCCACTTT

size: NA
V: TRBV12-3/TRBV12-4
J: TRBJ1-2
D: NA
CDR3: CASSTTRPGGYTF
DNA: TGTGCCAGCAGTACTACAAGACCTGGTGGCTACACCTTC

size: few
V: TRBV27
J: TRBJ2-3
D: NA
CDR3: CASRENTDTQYF
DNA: TGTGCCAGCAGGGAAAACACAGATACGCAGTATTTT

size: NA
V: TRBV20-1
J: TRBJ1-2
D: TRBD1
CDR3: CSARDKRDREANYGYTF
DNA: TGCAGTGCTAGAGATAAACGGGACAGGGAAGCTAACTATGGCTACACCTTC

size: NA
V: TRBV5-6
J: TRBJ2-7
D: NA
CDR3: CASSLSQGPYEQYF
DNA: TGTGCCAGCAGCTTGAGCCAGGGACCCTACGAGCAGTACTTC

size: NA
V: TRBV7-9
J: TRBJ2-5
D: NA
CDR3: CASEGVEVGETQYF
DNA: TGTGCCAGCGAAGGGGTTGAGGTAGGGGAGACCCAGTACTTC

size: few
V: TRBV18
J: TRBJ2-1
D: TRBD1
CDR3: CASSQGQLSYNEQFF
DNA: TGTGCCAGCTCACAGGGACAGCTCTCCTACAATGAGCAGTTCTTC

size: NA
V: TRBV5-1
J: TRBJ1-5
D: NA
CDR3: CASSPGHGTGQPQHF
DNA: TGCGCCAGCAGCCCAGGGCACGGGACGGGGCAGCCCCAGCATTTT

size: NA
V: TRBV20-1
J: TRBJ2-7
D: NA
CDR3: CSARETGYEQYF
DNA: TGCAGTGCTAGGGAAACAGGGTACGAGCAGTACTTC

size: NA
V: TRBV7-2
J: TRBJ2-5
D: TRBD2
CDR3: CASSLPGGADQETQYF
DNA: TGTGCCAGCAGCTTACCCGGGGGGGCCGACCAAGAGACCCAGTACTTC

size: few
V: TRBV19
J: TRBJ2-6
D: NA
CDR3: CASSIGFSGANVLTF
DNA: TGTGCCAGTAGTATCGGTTTCTCTGGGGCCAACGTCCTGACTTTC

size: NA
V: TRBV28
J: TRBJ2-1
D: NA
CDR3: CASSLLDYNEQFF
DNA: TGTGCCAGCAGTTTATTGGATTACAATGAGCAGTTCTTC

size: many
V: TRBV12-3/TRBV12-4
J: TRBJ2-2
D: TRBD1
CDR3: CASSPLQGAEERELFF
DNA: TGTGCCAGCAGTCCCCTACAGGGGGCCGAAGAGAGGGAGCTGTTTTTT

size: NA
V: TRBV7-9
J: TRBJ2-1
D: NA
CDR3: CASSLLATYNEQFF
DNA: TGTGCCAGCAGCTTACTAGCTACCTACAATGAGCAGTTCTTC

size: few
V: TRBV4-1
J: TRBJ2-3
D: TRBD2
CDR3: CASSHPNAGGNTQYF
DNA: TGCGCCAGCAGCCACCCGAACGCGGGGGGTAATACGCAGTATTTT

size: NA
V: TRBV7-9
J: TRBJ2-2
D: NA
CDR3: CASSLVARGAGELFF
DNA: TGTGCCAGCAGCTTAGTCGCCAGGGGCGCCGGGGAGCTGTTTTTT

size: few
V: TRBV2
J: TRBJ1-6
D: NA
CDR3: CASSANRHLGSPLHF
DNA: TGTGCCAGCAGTGCGAACAGGCATCTCGGTTCACCCCTCCACTTT

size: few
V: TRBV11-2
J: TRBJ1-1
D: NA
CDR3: CASSPGRRRNTEAFF
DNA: TGTGCCAGCAGCCCCGGGAGGAGGCGGAACACTGAAGCTTTCTTT

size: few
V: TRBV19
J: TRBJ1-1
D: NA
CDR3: CASKEVLRANTEAFF
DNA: TGTGCCAGTAAGGAGGTCCTGAGGGCGAACACTGAAGCTTTCTTT

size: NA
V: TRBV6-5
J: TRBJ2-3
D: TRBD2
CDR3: CASSYTWTSGDFGTDTQYF
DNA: TGTGCCAGCAGTTACACCTGGACTAGCGGGGACTTCGGGACAGATACGCAGTATTTT

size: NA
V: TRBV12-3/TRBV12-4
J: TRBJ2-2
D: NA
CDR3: CASRDSRGRVAGELFF
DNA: TGTGCCAGCAGGGATTCCAGGGGCCGGGTGGCCGGGGAGCTGTTTTTT

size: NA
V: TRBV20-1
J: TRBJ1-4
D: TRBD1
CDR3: CSARLEGAREKLFF
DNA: TGCAGTGCCAGGCTAGAGGGGGCGCGTGAAAAACTGTTTTTT

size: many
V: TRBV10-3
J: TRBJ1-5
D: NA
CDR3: CAIKIRWDTDAKRNQPQHF
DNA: TGTGCCATCAAAATCCGGTGGGACACGGACGCCAAACGAAATCAGCCCCAGCATTTT

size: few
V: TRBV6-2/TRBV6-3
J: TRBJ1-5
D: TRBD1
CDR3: CASSYSGQAINQPQHF
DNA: TGTGCCAGCAGTTACTCGGGACAGGCTATCAATCAGCCCCAGCATTTT

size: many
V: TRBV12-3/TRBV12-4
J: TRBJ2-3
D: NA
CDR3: CASSLTGPTDTQYF
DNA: TGTGCCAGCAGTTTGACGGGACCCACAGATACGCAGTATTTT

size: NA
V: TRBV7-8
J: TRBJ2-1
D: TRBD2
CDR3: CASSLLAGVSQNEQFF
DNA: TGTGCCAGCAGCTTACTAGCGGGGGTGTCTCAGAATGAGCAGTTCTTC

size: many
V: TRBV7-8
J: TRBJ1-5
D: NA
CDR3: CASSVGGSAPQHF
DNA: TGTGCCAGCAGCGTAGGTGGTAGTGCTCCCCAGCATTTT

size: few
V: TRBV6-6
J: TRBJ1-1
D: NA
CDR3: CASSYLRGDLNTEAFF
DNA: TGTGCCAGCAGTTACCTGAGGGGTGACCTAAACACTGAAGCTTTCTTT